These 6 T cell receptor beta chains were all obtained from the same sample, sequenced in a study of cytomegalovirus exposure and HLA in healthy donors. The study ran its PCR with 60 Vbeta and 13 Jbeta primers. This table comes from immunoSEQ multiplex PCR, and its TCRdb copy is limited to in-frame clones, with some not included. The sample has 150,000 to 200,000 clones, about 77% seen once; the top ten hold 4.5% to 7.5%. The sample taken for sequencing was PBMCs. The receptors originated from a woman in her 30s in good health and CMV-seropositive.

V and J are TRBV6-1 and TRBJ2-7; maybe TRBD1 (6 bases). The CDR3 has 15 residues. CDR1 is MNHNS and CDR2 is SASEGT in the germline V gene. V gave up 3 bases and J gave up 4 bases, with 16 bases separating them. CDR3: CASSDWPGAGYEQYF. The CDR3 DNA follows: TGTGCCAGCAGTGACTGGCCAGGGGCGGGTTACGAGCAGTACTTC.

V is TRBV18 and J is TRBJ2-3; possible D gene TRBD2, 6 bases. The V end lost 0 bases, the J end lost 0 bases, and 10 bases lay between the germline ends. The CDR3 is 16 amino acids. CDR1 is KGHSH and CDR2 is LQKENI in the germline V gene. CDR3 protein: CASSPPEGRSTDTQYF. In nucleotides, the CDR3 is TGTGCCAGCTCACCACCGGAGGGAAGGAGCACAGATACGCAGTATTTT.

The genes are TRBV2 and TRBJ2-2; D remains unclear. CDR1 and CDR2 (germline): SNHLY, FYNNEI. The CDR3 is made up of 15 amino acids. V was shortened by 9 bases and J by 0 bases, with 14 bases between the two germline ends. The DNA for the CDR3 is TGTGCCAGAAAACGGAGCGAAACGAACACCGGGGAGCTGTTTTTT. Encoded protein: CARKRSETNTGELFF.

The chain recombines TRBV11-2 with TRBJ2-2; perhaps TRBD2 as D (5 bases). The CDR3 runs 15 residues. With 4 bases removed from V and 6 bases from J, the gap between germline ends came to 15 bases. Per germline, CDR1 SGHAT and CDR2 FQNNGV. This chain's CDR3 is CASSYLELGPGELFF. The DNA for the CDR3 is TGTGCCAGCAGCTACCTCGAACTAGGGCCCGGGGAGCTGTTTTTT.

J is TRBJ2-7 and V is TRBV6-1, with 7 bases lining up with TRBD1. The J segment lost 5 bases and the V segment lost 4 bases, leaving 8 bases of the junction unmatched. The CDR3 runs 14 residues. Germline lookup yields CDR1 MNHNS and CDR2 SASEGT. In DNA form, the CDR3 reads TGTGCCAGCAGTGTGGTGGCAGGGGGAAACGAGCAGTACTTC. Its protein is CASSVVAGGNEQYF.

V is TRBV7-2 and J is TRBJ2-5; 12 bases are shared with TRBD2. CDR3 length: 16 residues. Trimming took 1 base from V and 1 from J; bases not matched to a gene: 1. The germline gives CDR1 SGHTA, CDR2 FQGNSA. Here the CDR3 DNA reads TGTGCCAGCAGCTTAGAGGGACTAGCGGGCCAAGAGACCCAGTACTTC. Protein: CASSLEGLAGQETQYF.